The 2 T cell receptor beta chains presented below share a single source sample, sequenced in a study of T cell changes during pregnancy in multiple sclerosis. Produced via immunoSEQ multiplex PCR; TCRdb's table is partial and in-frame only. The table records under 50,000 clones, approximately 90% of them present only once. The source material was CD8+ T cells from peripheral blood mononuclear cells, sampled before pregnancy. The receptors stem from a female donor with multiple sclerosis, enrolled in a pregnancy study.

V gene TRBV19 combines with J gene TRBJ1-1; D ambiguous. Trimming left V 7 bases short and J 1 base short, with 13 bases between. CDR1 is LNHDA and CDR2 is SQIVND in the germline V gene (reference sequence). The CDR3 covers 14 residues. The CDR3 reads CASNSRRPNTEAFF. The CDR3 region has the DNA TGTGCCAGTAACAGTCGCAGGCCGAACACTGAAGCTTTCTTT.

The chain is built from TRBV27 and TRBJ2-7, with D tentatively TRBD2 (5 bases). CDR1 MNHEY and CDR2 SMNVEV come from the germline V gene (reference sequence). This CDR3 comprises 14 residues. V shed 4 bases and J shed 2 bases, with 12 bases lying between them. This CDR3 reads CASSWGKGAYEQYF. CDR3 DNA: TGTGCCAGCAGTTGGGGTAAGGGAGCCTACGAGCAGTACTTC.